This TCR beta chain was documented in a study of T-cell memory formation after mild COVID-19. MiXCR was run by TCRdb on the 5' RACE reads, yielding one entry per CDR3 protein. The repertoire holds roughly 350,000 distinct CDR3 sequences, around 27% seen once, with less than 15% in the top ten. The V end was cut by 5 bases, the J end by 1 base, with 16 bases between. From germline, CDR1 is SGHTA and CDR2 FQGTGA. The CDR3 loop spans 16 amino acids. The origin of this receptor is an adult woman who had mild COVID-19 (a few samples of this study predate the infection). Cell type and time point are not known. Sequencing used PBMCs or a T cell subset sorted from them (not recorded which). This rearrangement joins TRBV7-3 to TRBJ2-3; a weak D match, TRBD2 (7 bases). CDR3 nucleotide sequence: TGTGCCAGCAGCCCTTCCGGCGGGGGCGGCACAGATACGCAGTATTTT. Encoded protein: CASSPSGGGGTDTQYF.